The T cell receptor (beta chain) under discussion was sequenced for a study of PD-L1 blockade in urothelial cancer. Study as a whole: Patients started atezolizumab around 2014, 1,200 mg intravenously every 3 weeks. At 6 weeks and at 3 weeks (second dose) after treatment start, blood was analyzed.

Time point specified: pretreatment peripheral blood. Trimming removed 0 bases from V and 1 base from J; junction bases left unmatched: 3. This CDR3 region has 16 residues. Germline V gene data show CDR1 as MNHEY and CDR2 as SVGAGI. TCRdb's copy holds only in-frame clones and misses some; the assay was immunoSEQ multiplex PCR. The table shows approximately 50,000 clones, with 84% occurring only once. V usage is TRBV6-5 and J usage is TRBJ1-3; 7 nucleotides line up with TRBD1. This receptor was identified in a man aged 50 to 59 with urothelial cancer. This material consisted of PBMCs, taken around atezolizumab (anti-PD-L1) treatment. CDR3 in amino acids: CASSYSPRGSGNTIYF. The CDR3 DNA reads as TGTGCCAGCAGTTACTCCCCCAGGGGGTCTGGAAACACCATATATTTT.